This TCR beta chain was captured in a study of blood T cell repertoires in COVID-19 (dated by TCRdb to the early 2020s). Background for the entire study: Samples covering the acute and convalescent phases of COVID-19 were provided by collaborators in the United States, Italy and Spain. The prospective study material was composed of cDNA or gDNA derived from T cells, B-cell-depleted T cells, or PBMCs. Subjects who had been exposed to COVID-19, were actively infected with it, or had recovered from it provided the deeply sampled blood TCRbeta repertoires that made up the dataset. The repertoires were released in a freely available public database intended as a resource for research on the immune response to SARS-CoV-2. The samples were drawn from the first 160 participants of the ongoing ImmuneRACE study and from 1,254 subjects provided by 6 global collaborators. Nearly every sample came with metadata listing a de-identified subject ID, COVID-19 status, age in years and sex. Where available, HLA class I and class II types were obtained from metadata supplied by the sample provider rather than from assay-based typing.

Collaborating institutions collected whole blood in K2EDTA tubes following their own protocols. For TCRbeta analysis, collaborators shipped samples as frozen whole blood, isolated PBMCs, or DNA extracted from either of those sample types. What the work shows at the level of the full study, not this receptor alone: The quantity of clinical and demographic metadata differed by source and by participant and was supplied without curation.

The CDR3, from cysteine to phenylalanine, totals 14 residues. Only CDR3 DNA remains: 42 bases, in frame from the first base. CDR1 and CDR2 (MDHEN, SYDVKM) derive from the germline V gene. V is pared back by 7 bases and J by 5 bases, with 17 bases lying between the germline termini. The immunoSEQ Assay, a bias-controlled multiplex PCR, was used to amplify TCRbeta CDR3 regions from genomic DNA. The source study handled its data this way. The number of nucleated cells in each sample was estimated by amplification of reference gene primers within the assay. Sequence reads were collapsed and filtered to measure the absolute abundance of every unique TCRbeta CDR3 rearrangement. For each sample, productive Simpson clonality was calculated as the square root of Simpson's diversity index over productive rearrangements. In TCRdb, the immuneACCESS table is reduced to in-frame sequences with V and J assigned. These tables do not hold every clone; where another copy was compared, an unresolved V gene accounts for under half, and the others remain unexplained. Clone size and V and J calls were adopted from that table, with D and trimming inferred from the DNA. This sample has 230,000 or so clones in its table, and more than 85% of those were observed once. The ten most abundant clones make up 1.9% of the sample.

A remark on this clone: No antigen is known for it. Base qualities are not provided; no much larger clone lies one nucleotide away.

The sample was peripheral blood. In this chain, TRBV28 is recombined with TRBJ2-5; a tentative D match to TRBD2 spans 6 bases. The receptor's source is a man aged 40-49 years with active or convalescent COVID-19. CDR3 loop: CASKLRDPWETQYF. In nucleotide form, the sequence is TGTGCCAGCAAGTTGCGGGACCCCTGGGAGACCCAGTACTTC.